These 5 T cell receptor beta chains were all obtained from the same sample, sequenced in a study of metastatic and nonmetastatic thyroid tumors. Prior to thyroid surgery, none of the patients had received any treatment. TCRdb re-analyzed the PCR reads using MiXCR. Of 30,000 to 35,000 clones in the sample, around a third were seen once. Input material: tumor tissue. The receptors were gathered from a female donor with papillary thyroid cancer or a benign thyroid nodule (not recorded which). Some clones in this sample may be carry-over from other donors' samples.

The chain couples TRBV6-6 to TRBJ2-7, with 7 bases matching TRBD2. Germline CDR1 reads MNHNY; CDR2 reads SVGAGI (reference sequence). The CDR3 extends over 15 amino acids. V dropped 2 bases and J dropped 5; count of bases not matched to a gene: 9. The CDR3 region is CASSYTAGAVNEQYF. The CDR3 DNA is TGTGCCAGCAGTTACACGGCGGGAGCTGTGAACGAGCAGTACTTC.

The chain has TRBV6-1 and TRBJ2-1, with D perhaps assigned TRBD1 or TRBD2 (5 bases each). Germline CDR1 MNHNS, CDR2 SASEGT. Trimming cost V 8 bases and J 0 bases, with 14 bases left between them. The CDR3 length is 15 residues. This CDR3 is CASRGWGSSYNEQFF. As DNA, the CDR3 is TGTGCCAGCCGCGGGTGGGGGAGCTCCTACAATGAGCAGTTCTTC.

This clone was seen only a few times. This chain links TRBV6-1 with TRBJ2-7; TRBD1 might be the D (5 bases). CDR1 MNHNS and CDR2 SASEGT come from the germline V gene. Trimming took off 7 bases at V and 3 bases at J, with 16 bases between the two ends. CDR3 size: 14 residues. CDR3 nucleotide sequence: TGTGCCAGCACAGACAGCGTTTGGGGCTACGAGCAGTACTTC. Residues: CASTDSVWGYEQYF.

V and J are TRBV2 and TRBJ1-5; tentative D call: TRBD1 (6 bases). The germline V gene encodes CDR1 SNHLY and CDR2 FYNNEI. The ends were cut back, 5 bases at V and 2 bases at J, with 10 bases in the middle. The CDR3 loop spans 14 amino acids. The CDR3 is CASSRGEGNQPQHF. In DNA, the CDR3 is TGTGCCAGCAGTAGGGGGGAGGGCAATCAGCCCCAGCATTTT.

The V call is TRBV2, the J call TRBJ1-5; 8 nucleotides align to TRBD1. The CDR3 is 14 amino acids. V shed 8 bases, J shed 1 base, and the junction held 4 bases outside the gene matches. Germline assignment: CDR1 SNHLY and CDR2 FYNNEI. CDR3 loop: CASSGGTSNQPQHF. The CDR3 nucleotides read TGTGCCAGCTCAGGGGGCACAAGCAATCAGCCCCAGCATTTT.